This TCR beta chain was recovered during a study of cytomegalovirus exposure and HLA in healthy donors. Overall study context: Out of 398 genotyped donors, less than 90% belonged to the Caucasian-associated ancestry cluster.

Note on this clone: The antigen is unknown.

Among the donors, all were healthy bone marrow donors. Germline lookup yields CDR1 SEHNR and CDR2 FQNEAQ (reference sequence). The germline V and J ends were trimmed by 4 bases and 5 bases, with 5 bases remaining between them. This CDR3 contains 11 residues. Vbeta (60) and Jbeta (13) primers were used in the PCR. Only in-frame clones appear in the TCRdb table, and some are missing; sequencing was by immunoSEQ multiplex PCR. Found here are roughly 27,000 clones, 62% of them singletons; the top ten hold 42%. Broader study findings: Presence/absence analysis assumed near-uniform sequencing depth across donors. When the data were analyzed later, several of the most significant clusters appeared to be linked to common viral pathogens.

Sequencing input: PBMCs. This sequence originates from a male donor in good health and CMV-seropositive. The chain employs TRBV7-9 and TRBJ2-5; no firm D call. The DNA for the CDR3 is TGTGCCAGCAGCTCCTCTGAGACCCAGTACTTC. It translates to CASSSSETQYF.